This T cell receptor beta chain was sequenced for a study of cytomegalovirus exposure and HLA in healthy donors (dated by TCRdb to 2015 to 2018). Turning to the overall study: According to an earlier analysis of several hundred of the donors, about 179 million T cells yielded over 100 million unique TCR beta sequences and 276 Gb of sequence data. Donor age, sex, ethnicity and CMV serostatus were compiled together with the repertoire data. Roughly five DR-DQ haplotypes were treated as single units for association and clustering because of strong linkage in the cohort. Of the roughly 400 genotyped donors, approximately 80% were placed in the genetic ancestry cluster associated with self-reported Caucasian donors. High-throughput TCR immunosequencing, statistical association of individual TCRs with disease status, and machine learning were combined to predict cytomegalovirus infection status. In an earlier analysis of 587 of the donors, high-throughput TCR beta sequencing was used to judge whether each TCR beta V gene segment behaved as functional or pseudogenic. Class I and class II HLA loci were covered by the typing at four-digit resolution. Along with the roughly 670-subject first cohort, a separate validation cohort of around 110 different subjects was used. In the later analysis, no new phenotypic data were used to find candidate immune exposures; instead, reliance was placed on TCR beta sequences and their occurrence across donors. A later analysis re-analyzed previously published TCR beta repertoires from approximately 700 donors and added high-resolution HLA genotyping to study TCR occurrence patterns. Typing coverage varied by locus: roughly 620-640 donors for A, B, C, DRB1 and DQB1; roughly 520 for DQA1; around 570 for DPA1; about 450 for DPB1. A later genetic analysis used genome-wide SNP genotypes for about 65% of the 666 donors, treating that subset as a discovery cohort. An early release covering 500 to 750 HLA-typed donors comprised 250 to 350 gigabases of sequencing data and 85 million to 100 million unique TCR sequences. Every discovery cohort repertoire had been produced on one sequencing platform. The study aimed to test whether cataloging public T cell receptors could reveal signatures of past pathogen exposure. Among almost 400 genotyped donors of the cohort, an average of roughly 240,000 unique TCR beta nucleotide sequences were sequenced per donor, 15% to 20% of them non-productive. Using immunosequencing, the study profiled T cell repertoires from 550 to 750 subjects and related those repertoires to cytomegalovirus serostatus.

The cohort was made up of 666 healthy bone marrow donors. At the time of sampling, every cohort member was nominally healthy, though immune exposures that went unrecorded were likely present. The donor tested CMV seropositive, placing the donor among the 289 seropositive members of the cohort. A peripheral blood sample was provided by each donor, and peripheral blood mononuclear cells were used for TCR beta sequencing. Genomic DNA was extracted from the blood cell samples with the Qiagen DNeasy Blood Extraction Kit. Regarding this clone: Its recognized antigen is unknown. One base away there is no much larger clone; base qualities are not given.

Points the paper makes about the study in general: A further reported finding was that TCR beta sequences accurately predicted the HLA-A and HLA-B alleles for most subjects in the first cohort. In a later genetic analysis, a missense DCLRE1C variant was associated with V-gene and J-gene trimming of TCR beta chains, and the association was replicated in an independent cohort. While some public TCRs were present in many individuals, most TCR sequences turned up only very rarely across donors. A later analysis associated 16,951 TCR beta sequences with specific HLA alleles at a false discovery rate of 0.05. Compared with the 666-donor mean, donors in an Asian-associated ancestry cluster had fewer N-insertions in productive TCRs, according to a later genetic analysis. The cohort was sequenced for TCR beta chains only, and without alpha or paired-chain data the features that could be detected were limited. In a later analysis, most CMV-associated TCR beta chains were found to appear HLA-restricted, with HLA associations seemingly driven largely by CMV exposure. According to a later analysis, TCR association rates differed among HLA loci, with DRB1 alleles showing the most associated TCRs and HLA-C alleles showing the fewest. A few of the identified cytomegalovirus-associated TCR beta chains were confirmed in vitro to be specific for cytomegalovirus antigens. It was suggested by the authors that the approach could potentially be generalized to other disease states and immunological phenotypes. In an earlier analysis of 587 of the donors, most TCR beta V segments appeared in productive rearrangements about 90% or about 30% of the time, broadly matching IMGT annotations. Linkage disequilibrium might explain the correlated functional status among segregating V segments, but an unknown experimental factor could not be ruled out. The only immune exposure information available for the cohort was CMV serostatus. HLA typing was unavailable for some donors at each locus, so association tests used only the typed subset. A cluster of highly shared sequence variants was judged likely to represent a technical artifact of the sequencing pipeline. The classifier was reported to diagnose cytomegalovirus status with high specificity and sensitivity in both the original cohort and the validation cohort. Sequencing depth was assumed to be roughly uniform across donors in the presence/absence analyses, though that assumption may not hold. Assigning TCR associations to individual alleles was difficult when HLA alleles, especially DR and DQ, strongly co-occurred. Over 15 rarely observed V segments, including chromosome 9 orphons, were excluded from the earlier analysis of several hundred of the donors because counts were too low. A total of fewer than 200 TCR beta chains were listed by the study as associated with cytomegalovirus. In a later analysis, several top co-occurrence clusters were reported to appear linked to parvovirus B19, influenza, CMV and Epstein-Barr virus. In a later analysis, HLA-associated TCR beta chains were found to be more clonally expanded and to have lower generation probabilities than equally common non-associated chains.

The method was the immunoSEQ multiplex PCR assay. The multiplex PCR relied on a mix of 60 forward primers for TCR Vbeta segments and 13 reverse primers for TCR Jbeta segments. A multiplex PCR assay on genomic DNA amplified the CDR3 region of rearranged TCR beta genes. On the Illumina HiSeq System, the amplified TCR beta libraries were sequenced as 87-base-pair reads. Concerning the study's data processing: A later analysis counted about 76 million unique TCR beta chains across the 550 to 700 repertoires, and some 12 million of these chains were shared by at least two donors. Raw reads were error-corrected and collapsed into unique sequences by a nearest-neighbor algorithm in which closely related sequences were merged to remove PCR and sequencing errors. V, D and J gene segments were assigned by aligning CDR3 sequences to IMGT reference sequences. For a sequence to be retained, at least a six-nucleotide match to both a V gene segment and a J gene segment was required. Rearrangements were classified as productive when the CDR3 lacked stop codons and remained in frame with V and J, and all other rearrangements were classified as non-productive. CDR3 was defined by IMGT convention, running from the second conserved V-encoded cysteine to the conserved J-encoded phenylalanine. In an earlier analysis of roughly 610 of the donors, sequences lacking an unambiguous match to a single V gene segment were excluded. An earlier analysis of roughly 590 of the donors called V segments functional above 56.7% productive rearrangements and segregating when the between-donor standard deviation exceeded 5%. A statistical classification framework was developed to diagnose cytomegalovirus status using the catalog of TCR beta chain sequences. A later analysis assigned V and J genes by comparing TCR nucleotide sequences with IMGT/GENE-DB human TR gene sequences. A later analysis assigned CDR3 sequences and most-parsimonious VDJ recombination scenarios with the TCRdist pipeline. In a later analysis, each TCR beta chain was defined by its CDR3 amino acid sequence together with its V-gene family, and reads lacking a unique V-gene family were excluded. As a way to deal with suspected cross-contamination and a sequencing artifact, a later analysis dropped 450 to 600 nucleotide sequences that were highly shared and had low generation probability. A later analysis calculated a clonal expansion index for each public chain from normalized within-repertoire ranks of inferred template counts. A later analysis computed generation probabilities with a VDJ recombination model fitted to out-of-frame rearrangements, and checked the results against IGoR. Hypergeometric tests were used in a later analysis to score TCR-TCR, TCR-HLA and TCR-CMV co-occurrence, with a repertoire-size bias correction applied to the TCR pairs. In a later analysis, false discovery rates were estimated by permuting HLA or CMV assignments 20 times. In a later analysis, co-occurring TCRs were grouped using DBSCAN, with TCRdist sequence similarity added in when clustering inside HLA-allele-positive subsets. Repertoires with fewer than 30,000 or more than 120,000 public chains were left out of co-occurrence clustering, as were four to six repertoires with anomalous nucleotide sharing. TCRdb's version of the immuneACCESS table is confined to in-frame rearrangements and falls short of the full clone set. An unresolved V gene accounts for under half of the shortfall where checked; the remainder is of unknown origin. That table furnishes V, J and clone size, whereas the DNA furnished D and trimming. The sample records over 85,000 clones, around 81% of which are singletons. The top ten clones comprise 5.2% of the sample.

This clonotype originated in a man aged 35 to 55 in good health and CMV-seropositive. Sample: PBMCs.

The bases are TGTGCCAGTAGGGCCGGGACAGGGGGCAATCAGCCCCAGCATTTT. Its amino acids are CASRAGTGGNQPQHF. This chain joins TRBV19 to TRBJ1-5; TRBD1 fits 10 bases in the junction. Ends trimmed: V by 6 bases, J by 2 bases; bases unmatched to a gene: 4. The germline V gene (reference sequence) gives CDR1 as LNHDA and CDR2 as SQIVND. The CDR3 covers 15 residues, taking in both the cysteine and the phenylalanine. The read is trimmed to its CDR3 DNA, 45 bases read in frame from base 1. Here the CDR3 is joined to the reference TRBV19 and TRBJ1-5 genes, and the full variable domain is: DGGITQSPKYLFRKEGQNVTLSCEQNLNHDAMYWYRQDPGQGLRLIYYSQIVNDFQKGDIAEGYSVSREKKESFPLTVTSAQKNPTAFYLCASRAGTGGNQPQHFGDGTRLSIL.